The source of this T cell receptor (beta chain) is a study of blood T cells in healthy people across ages. Turning to this clonotype: What it binds is not known.

Using a J-beta primer mix together with a sample-barcoded 5' primer, a second PCR was run for roughly 7 to 12 cycles. TCRdb re-called the 5' RACE reads through MiXCR, storing one row per CDR3 protein. The profile covers around 1.5 million distinct CDR3 sequences, with roughly 32% appearing a single time and around 11% taken by the ten largest. Study conclusions and caveats: The unsorted PBMCs prevented any conclusive comparison of naive versus antigen-experienced cells.

This TCR was recovered from a woman in her thirties in good health. Sequenced: blood.

This chain's CDR3 is CASSMILAGETDTQYF. As DNA, the CDR3 is TGTGCCAGCAGCATGATACTAGCGGGGGAAACAGATACGCAGTATTTT. The V and J genes are TRBV12-3 or TRBV12-4 and TRBJ2-3; 11 bases are shared with TRBD2. V shed 6 bases, J shed 3 bases, and the junction held 8 bases outside the gene matches. The CDR3 loop spans 16 amino acids.